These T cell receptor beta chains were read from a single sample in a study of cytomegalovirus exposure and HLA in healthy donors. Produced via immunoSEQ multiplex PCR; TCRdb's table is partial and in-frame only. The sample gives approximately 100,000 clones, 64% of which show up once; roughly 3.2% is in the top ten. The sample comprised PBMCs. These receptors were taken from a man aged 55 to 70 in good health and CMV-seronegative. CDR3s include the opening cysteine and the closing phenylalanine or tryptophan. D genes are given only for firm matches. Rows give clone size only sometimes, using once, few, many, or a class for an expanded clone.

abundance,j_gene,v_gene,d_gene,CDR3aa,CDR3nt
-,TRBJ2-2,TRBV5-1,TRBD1,CASSVRDRQAGELFF,TGCGCCAGCAGCGTCCGGGACAGGCAGGCCGGGGAGCTGTTTTTT
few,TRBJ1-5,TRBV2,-,CASRRDVSNQPQHF,TGTGCCAGCAGGCGGGACGTTAGCAATCAGCCCCAGCATTTT
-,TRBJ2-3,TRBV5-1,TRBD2,CASSLEWPSGTTQYF,TGCGCCAGCAGCTTAGAATGGCCTAGCGGGACTACGCAGTATTTT
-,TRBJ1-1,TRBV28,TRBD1,CASITTGRTEAFF,TGTGCCAGCATAACGACAGGGAGGACTGAAGCTTTCTTT
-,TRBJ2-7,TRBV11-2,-,CASSLLTGFGNEQYF,TGTGCCAGCAGCTTATTAACAGGGTTTGGAAACGAGCAGTACTTC
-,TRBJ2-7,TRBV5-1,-,CASSLVGVPYEQYF,TGCGCCAGCAGCTTGGTCGGAGTTCCCTACGAGCAGTACTTC
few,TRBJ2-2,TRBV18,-,CASSPGDRSNTGELFF,TGTGCCAGCTCACCAGGTGACAGGTCGAACACCGGGGAGCTGTTTTTT
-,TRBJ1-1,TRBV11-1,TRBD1,CASSLGQGTEAFF,TGTGCCAGCAGCTTAGGACAGGGAACTGAAGCTTTCTTT
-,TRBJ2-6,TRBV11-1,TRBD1,CASSLVLGQGAGANVLTF,TGTGCCAGCAGCTTAGTCCTAGGACAGGGGGCCGGGGCCAACGTCCTGACTTTC
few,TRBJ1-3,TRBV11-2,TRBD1,CASSFHGQGRRNTIYF,TGTGCCAGCAGCTTCCACGGACAGGGACGAAGAAACACCATATATTTT
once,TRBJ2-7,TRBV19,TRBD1,CASRRGQVDEQYF,TGTGCCAGTAGGCGAGGACAGGTCGACGAGCAGTACTTC
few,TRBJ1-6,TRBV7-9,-,CASNQGTDNSPLHF,TGTGCCAGCAACCAGGGGACGGATAATTCACCCCTCCACTTT
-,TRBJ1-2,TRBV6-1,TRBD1,CASRRTGDGYTF,TGTGCCAGCAGGAGGACAGGGGATGGCTACACCTTC
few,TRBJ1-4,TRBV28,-,CASSLLASGNEKLFF,TGTGCCAGCAGTTTACTAGCCTCCGGTAATGAAAAACTGTTTTTT
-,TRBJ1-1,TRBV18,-,CASSLRGTEAFF,TGTGCCAGCTCACTACGGGGCACTGAAGCTTTCTTT
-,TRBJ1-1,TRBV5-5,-,CASSPGGGLLRNTEAFF,TGTGCCAGCAGCCCCGGGGGGGGTCTTTTGAGGAACACTGAAGCTTTCTTT
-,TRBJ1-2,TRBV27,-,CASSYRTGGGGYTF,TGTGCCAGCAGTTACCGGACGGGGGGAGGTGGCTACACCTTC
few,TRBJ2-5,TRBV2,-,CASSEARGLVETQYF,TGTGCCAGCAGTGAAGCGCGAGGGCTAGTGGAGACCCAGTACTTC
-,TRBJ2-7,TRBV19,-,CASSILSGNEQYF,TGTGCCAGTAGTATTTTATCGGGGAACGAGCAGTACTTC
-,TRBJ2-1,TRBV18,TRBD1,CASSQQTTGGAGYNEQFF,TGTGCCAGCTCACAACAGACGACAGGGGGCGCGGGATACAATGAGCAGTTCTTC
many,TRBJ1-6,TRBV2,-,CASSDRNNSPLHF,TGTGCCAGCAGTGACAGGAACAATTCACCCCTCCACTTT
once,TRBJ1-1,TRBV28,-,CASSRGFTEAFF,TGTGCCAGCAGTCGGGGATTTACTGAAGCTTTCTTT
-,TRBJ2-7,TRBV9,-,CASSTQGKGDEQYF,TGTGCCAGCAGTACTCAGGGGAAAGGGGACGAGCAGTACTTC
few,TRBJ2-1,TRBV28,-,CASSFVETATYNEQFF,TGTGCCAGCAGTTTCGTAGAGACAGCGACCTACAATGAGCAGTTCTTC
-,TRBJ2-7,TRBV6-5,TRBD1,CASSYSWTGGYEQYF,TGTGCCAGCAGTTACTCATGGACAGGGGGCTACGAGCAGTACTTC
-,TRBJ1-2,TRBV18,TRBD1,CASSPPGTGYGYTF,TGTGCCAGCTCACCCCCGGGGACAGGCTATGGCTACACCTTC
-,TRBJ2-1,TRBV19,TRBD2,CASSRGSGGYNEQFF,TGTGCCAGTAGTAGAGGTAGCGGGGGTTACAATGAGCAGTTCTTC
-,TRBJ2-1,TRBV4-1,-,CASSQDRWEAGNEQFF,TGCGCCAGCAGCCAAGATAGGTGGGAGGCCGGTAATGAGCAGTTCTTC